This TCR beta chain comes out of a study of blood T cell repertoires in COVID-19. Study-level information: Sources were T cells, B-cell-depleted T cells, or PBMCs; the material itself was cDNA or gDNA.

V was pared by 0 bases and J by 7 bases, with 8 bases of the junction left unmatched. The CDR3 runs to 16 residues. Germline lookup yields CDR1 SGDLS and CDR2 YYNGEE. Method: immunoSEQ multiplex PCR; TCRdb's copy keeps in-frame clones and lacks some. This table holds 90,000 to 110,000 clones, around 84% found once. The chain has TRBV9 and TRBJ2-1; 9 bases are shared with TRBD2. Material: peripheral blood. The clonotype was recovered from an elderly woman with active or convalescent COVID-19. CDR3 sequence: CASSVAWAGGFNEQFF. The CDR3, as DNA: TGTGCCAGCAGCGTAGCTTGGGCGGGAGGGTTTAATGAGCAGTTCTTC.